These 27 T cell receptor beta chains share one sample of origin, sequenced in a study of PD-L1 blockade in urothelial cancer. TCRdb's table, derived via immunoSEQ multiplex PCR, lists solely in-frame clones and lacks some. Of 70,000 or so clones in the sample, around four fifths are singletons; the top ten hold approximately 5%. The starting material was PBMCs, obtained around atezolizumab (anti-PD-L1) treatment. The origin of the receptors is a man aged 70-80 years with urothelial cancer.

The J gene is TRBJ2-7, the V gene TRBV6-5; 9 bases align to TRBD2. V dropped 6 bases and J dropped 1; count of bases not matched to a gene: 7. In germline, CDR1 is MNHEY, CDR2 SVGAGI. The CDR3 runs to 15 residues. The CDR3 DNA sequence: TGTGCCAGCAGCGCAACTAGCGGGCGATCCTACGAGCAGTACTTC. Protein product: CASSATSGRSYEQYF.

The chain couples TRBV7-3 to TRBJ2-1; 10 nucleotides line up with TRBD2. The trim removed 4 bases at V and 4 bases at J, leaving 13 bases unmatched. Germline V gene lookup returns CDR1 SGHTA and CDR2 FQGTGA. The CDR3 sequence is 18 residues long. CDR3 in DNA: TGTGCCAGCAGCTCTACCCGGCTAGCGGGAGCGGGGTACAATGAGCAGTTCTTC. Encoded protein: CASSSTRLAGAGYNEQFF.

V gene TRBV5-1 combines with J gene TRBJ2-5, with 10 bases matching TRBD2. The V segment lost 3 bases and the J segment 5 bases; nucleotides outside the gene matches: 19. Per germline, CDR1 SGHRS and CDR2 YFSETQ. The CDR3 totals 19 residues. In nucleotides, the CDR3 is TGCGCCAGCAGCTGGAACCCGTTTGTTAGCGGGAGGAAGGACGAGACCCAGTACTTC. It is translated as CASSWNPFVSGRKDETQYF.

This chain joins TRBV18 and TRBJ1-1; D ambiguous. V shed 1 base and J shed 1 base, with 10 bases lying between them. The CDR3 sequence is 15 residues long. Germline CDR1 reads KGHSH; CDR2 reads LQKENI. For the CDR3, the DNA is TGTGCCAGCTCACCACTCCAGGACTGGAACACTGAAGCTTTCTTT. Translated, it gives CASSPLQDWNTEAFF. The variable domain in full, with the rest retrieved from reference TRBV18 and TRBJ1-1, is NAGVMQNPRHLVRRRGQEARLRCSPMKGHSHVYWYRQLPEEGLKFMVYLQKENIIDESGMPKERFSAEFPKEGPSILRIQQVVRGDSAAYFCASSPLQDWNTEAFFGQGTRLTVV.

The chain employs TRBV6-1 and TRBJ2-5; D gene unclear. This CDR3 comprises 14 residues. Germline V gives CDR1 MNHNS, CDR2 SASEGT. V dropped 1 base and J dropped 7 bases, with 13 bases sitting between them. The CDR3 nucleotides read TGTGCCAGCAGTGAAGTACGCGGCATAGCGACCCAGTACTTC. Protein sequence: CASSEVRGIATQYF.

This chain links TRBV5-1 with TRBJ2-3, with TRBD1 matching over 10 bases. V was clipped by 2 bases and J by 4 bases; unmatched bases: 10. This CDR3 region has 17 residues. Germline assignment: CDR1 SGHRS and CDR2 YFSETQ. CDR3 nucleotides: TGCGCCAGCAGCTTCGTCCGAGGGGACAGGGGAGCAGATACGCAGTATTTT. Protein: CASSFVRGDRGADTQYF. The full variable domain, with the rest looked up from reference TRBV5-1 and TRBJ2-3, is KAGVTQTPRYLIKTRGQQVTLSCSPISGHRSVSWYQQTPGQGLQFLFEYFSETQRNKGNFPGRFSGRQFSNSRSEMNVSTLELGDSALYLCASSFVRGDRGADTQYFGPGTRLTVL.

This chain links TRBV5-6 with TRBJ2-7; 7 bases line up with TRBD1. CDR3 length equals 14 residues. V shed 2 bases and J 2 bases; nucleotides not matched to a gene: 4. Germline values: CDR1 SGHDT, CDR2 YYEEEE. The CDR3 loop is CASSFLQGTYEQYF. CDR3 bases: TGTGCCAGCAGCTTTCTACAGGGGACCTACGAGCAGTACTTC.

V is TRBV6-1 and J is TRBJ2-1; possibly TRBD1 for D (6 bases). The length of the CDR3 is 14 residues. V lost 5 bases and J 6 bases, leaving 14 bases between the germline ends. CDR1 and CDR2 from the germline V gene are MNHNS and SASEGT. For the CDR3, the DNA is TGTGCCAGCAGTCCCGGGACATTCATCAATGAGCAGTTCTTC. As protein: CASSPGTFINEQFF.

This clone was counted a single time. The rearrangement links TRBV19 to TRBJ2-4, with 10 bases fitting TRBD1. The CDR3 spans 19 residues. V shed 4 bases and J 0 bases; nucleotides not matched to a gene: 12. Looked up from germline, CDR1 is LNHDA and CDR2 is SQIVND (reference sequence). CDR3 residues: CASSTGQGRASLAKNIQYF. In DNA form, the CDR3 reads TGTGCCAGTAGTACGGGACAGGGGAGAGCGTCATTAGCCAAAAACATTCAGTACTTC. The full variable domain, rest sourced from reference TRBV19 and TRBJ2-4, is DGGITQSPKYLFRKEGQNVTLSCEQNLNHDAMYWYRQDPGQGLRLIYYSQIVNDFQKGDIAEGYSVSREKKESFPLTVTSAQKNPTAFYLCASSTGQGRASLAKNIQYFGAGTRLSVL.

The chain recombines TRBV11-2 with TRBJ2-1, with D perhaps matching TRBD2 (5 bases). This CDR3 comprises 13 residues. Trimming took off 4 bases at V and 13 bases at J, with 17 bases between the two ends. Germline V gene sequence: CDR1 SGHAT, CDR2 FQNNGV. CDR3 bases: TGTGCCAGCAGCTCCGGCGGCAGGACTTCACAGTTCTTC. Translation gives CASSSGGRTSQFF.

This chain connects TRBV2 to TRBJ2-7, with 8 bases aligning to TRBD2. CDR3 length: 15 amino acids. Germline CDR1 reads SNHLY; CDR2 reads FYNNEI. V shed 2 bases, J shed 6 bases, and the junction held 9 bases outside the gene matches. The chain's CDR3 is CASSEYPGGPVEQYF. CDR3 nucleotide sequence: TGTGCCAGCAGTGAATATCCGGGAGGGCCTGTCGAGCAGTACTTC.

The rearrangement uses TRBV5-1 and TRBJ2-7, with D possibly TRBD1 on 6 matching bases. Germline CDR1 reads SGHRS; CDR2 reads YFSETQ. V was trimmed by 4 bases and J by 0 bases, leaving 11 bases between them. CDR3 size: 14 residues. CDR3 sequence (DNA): TGCGCCAGCAGCATCTCACAGGGCTCCTACGAGCAGTACTTC. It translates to CASSISQGSYEQYF.

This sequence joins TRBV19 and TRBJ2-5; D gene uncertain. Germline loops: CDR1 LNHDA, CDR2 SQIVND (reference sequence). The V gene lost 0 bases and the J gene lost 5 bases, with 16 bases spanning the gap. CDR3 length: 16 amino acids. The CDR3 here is CASSIDLNQEEETQYF. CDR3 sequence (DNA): TGTGCCAGTAGTATAGATCTGAACCAAGAGGAGGAGACCCAGTACTTC.

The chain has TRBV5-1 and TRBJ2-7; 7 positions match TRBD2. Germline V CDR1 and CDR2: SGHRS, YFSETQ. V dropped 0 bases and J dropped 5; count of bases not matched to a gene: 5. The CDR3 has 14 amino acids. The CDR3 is CASSLGGGIDEQYF. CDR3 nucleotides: TGCGCCAGCAGCTTGGGGGGGGGTATCGACGAGCAGTACTTC. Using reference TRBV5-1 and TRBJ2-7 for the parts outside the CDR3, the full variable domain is KAGVTQTPRYLIKTRGQQVTLSCSPISGHRSVSWYQQTPGQGLQFLFEYFSETQRNKGNFPGRFSGRQFSNSRSEMNVSTLELGDSALYLCASSLGGGIDEQYFGPGTRLTVT.

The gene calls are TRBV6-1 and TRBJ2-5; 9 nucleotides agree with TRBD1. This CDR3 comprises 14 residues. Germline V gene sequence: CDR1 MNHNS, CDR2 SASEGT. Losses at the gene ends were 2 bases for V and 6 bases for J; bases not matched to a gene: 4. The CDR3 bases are TGTGCCAGCAGTGAAACAGGGGGCTTAAAGACCCAGTACTTC. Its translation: CASSETGGLKTQYF.

CDR3 residues: CSAWREYEQYF. The CDR3 coding sequence is TGCAGCGCCTGGAGGGAATACGAGCAGTACTTC. The chain couples TRBV29-1 to TRBJ2-7; TRBD2 is a possible D gene (6 bases). The V gene's germline CDR1 is SQVTM and CDR2 ANQGSEA. The CDR3 has 11 amino acids. V gave up 7 bases and J gave up 4 bases, with 11 bases separating them.

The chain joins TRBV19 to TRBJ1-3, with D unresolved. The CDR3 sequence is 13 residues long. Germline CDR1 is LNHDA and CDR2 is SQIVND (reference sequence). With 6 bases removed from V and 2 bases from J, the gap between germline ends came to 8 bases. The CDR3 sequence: CASRKGAGNTIYF. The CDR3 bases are TGTGCCAGTAGAAAGGGAGCTGGAAACACCATATATTTT.

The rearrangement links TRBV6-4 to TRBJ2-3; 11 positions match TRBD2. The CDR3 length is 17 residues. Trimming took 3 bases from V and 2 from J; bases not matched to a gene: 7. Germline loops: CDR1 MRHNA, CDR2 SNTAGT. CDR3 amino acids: CASSENGTSGFTDTQYF. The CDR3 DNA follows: TGTGCCAGCAGTGAGAATGGGACTAGCGGCTTCACAGATACGCAGTATTTT.

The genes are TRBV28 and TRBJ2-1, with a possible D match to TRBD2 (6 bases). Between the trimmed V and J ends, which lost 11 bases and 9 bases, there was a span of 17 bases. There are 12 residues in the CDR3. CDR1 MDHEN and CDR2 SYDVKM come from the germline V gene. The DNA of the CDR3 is TGTGCCTTGGGGGACTGGGCGGGTGAGCAGTTCTTC. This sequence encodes CALGDWAGEQFF.

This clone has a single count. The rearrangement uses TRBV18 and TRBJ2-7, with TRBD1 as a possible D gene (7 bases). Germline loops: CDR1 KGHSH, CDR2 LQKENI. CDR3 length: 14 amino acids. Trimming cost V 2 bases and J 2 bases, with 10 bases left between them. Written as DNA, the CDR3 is TGTGCCAGCTCACCAAGGAGGGGGCCCTACGAGCAGTACTTC. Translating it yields CASSPRRGPYEQYF.

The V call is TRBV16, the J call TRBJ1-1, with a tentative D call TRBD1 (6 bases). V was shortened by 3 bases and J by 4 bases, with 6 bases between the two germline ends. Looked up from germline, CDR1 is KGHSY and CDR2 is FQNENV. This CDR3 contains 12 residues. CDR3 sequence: CASSQGATEAFF. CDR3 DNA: TGTGCCAGCAGCCAGGGGGCCACTGAAGCTTTCTTT.

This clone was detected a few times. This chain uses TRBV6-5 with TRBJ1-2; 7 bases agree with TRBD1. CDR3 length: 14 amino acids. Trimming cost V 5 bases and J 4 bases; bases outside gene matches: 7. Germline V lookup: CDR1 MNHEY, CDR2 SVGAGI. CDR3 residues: CASSANRGGYGYTF. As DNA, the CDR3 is TGTGCCAGCAGTGCGAACAGGGGAGGCTATGGCTACACCTTC.

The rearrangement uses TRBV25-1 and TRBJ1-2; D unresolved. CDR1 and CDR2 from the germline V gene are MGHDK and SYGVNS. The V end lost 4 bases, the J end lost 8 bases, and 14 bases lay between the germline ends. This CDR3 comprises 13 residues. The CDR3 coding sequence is TGTGCCAGCAGTGTCGGATCCTTCAGGGGCTACACCTTC. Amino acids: CASSVGSFRGYTF.

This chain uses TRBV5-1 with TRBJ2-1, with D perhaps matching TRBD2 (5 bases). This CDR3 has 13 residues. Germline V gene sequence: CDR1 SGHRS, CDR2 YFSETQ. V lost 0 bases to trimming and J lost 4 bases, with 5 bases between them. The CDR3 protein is CASSLGEYNEQFF. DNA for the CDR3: TGCGCCAGCAGCTTGGGGGAGTACAATGAGCAGTTCTTC.

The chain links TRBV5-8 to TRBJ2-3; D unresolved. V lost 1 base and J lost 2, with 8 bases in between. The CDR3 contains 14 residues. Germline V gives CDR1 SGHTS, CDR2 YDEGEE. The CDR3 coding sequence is TGTGCCAGCAGCTTGATGAGGAACACAGATACGCAGTATTTT. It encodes CASSLMRNTDTQYF.

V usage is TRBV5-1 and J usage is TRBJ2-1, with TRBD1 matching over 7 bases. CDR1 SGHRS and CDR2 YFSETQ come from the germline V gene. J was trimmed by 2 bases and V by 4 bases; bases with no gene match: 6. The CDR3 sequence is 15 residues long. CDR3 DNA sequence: TGCGCCAGCAGCCACCGGGACAGAGCCTACAATGAGCAGTTCTTC. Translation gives CASSHRDRAYNEQFF.

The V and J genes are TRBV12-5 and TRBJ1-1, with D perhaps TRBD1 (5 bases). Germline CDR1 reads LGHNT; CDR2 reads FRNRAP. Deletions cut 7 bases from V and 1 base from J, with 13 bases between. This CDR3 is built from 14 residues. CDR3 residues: CASALDIGNTEAFF. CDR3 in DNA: TGTGCTAGTGCTCTGGACATAGGGAACACTGAAGCTTTCTTT.